A single sample gave rise to the 15 T cell receptor beta chains below, sequenced in a study of patients and donors after allogeneic stem cell transplantation. Each CDR3 protein gets one entry after TCRdb re-called the RT-PCR reads with MiXCR. Seen here are 150,000 to 200,000 distinct CDR3 sequences, about 24% observed once, and the top ten hold more than 25%. The sequenced sample was blood, either unsorted or a sorted T cell fraction (not recorded which). The receptor source for this set is a human donor who was either an allogeneic HSCT recipient or a stem cell or donor lymphocyte infusion donor (not recorded which). It is not recorded whose cells these are; they may come from a transplant donor.

This clonotype occurred a few times. The chain uses TRBV5-1 and TRBJ2-3, with D perhaps matching TRBD2 (5 bases). Germline loops: CDR1 SGHRS, CDR2 YFSETQ. CDR3 length equals 13 residues. Deletions cut 4 bases from V and 6 bases from J, with 12 bases between. As DNA, the CDR3 is TGCGCCAGCAGCGCCCCTACTAGTGATACGCAGTATTTT. Amino acid sequence: CASSAPTSDTQYF.

The gene calls are TRBV12-3 or TRBV12-4 and TRBJ1-2; the D gene is possibly TRBD1 (5 bases). There are 13 residues in the CDR3. V lost 3 bases and J lost 6, with 11 bases in between. The chain's CDR3 is CASSFFQGDGYTF. The CDR3 coding sequence is TGTGCCAGCAGTTTCTTCCAGGGAGATGGCTACACCTTC.

J is TRBJ2-1 and V is TRBV6-2 or TRBV6-3; D possibly corresponds to TRBD2 (5 bases). The V and J ends lost 6 bases and 8 bases respectively, with 26 bases between them. Germline lookup yields CDR1 MNHEY and CDR2 SVGEGT. The CDR3 totals 17 residues. CDR3 residues: CASSSPNGEKFLDEQFF. The CDR3 DNA is TGTGCCAGCAGCTCTCCCAACGGGGAAAAGTTTTTGGATGAGCAGTTCTTC.

This clonotype was detected only a few times. The rearrangement links TRBV5-1 to TRBJ2-5; D is ambiguous. V shed 4 bases and J shed 2 bases, with 12 bases lying between them. The CDR3 extends over 14 amino acids. Germline CDR1 and CDR2: SGHRS and YFSETQ. CDR3 residues: CASSPRVVQETQYF. CDR3 in DNA: TGCGCCAGCAGCCCTCGGGTAGTACAAGAGACCCAGTACTTC.

This clonotype came up a few times. V usage is TRBV20-1 and J usage is TRBJ1-2, with D uncertain. Trimming took 0 bases from V and 4 from J, leaving 3 bases between them. The CDR3 runs to 11 residues. In germline, CDR1 is DFQATT, CDR2 SNEGSKA (reference sequence). The CDR3 protein is CSARDRYGYTF. The CDR3 DNA reads as TGCAGTGCTAGAGATCGCTATGGCTACACCTTC.

This clonotype was detected a few times. The rearrangement uses TRBV5-6 and TRBJ1-5, with unresolved D. Between the trimmed V and J ends, which lost 1 base and 5 bases, there was a span of 10 bases. Germline V gene sequence: CDR1 SGHDT, CDR2 YYEEEE. The CDR3 totals 14 residues. CDR3 protein: CASSLRQVYQPQHF. CDR3 sequence (DNA): TGTGCCAGCAGCTTGCGTCAGGTCTATCAGCCCCAGCATTTT.

The sample holds a few counts of this clonotype. The V and J genes are TRBV6-1 and TRBJ1-5; TRBD1 might be the D (5 bases). The CDR3 is made up of 13 amino acids. Between the trimmed V and J ends, which lost 2 bases and 4 bases, there was a span of 6 bases. Germline V gives CDR1 MNHNS, CDR2 SASEGT. CDR3 coding DNA: TGTGCCAGCAGTGAAAAGGGGAATCAGCCCCAGCATTTT. As protein: CASSEKGNQPQHF.

This clonotype was recorded a few times. The chain couples TRBV7-9 to TRBJ1-2, with TRBD1 matching over 7 bases. With V trimmed by 5 bases and J by 14 bases, 14 bases remained unmatched. The V gene's germline CDR1 is SEHNR and CDR2 FQNEAQ (reference sequence). The CDR3 consists of 13 residues. Written as DNA, the CDR3 is TGTGCCAGCAGCCCCGACAGGGACCTGCTCGATACCTTC. Protein: CASSPDRDLLDTF.

This clonotype came up a few times. The rearrangement uses TRBV2 and TRBJ1-1, with D uncertain. V was shortened by 4 bases and J by 8 bases, with 14 bases between the two germline ends. This CDR3 is built from 13 residues. Germline V CDR1 and CDR2: SNHLY, FYNNEI. Written as DNA, the CDR3 is TGTGCCAGCAGTGCCTCCTCGACATGGGAAGCTTTCTTT. This codes for CASSASSTWEAFF.

This clonotype showed up just a few times. V gene TRBV3-1 combines with J gene TRBJ1-1; 11 bases map to TRBD1. From germline, CDR1 is LGHDT and CDR2 YNNKEL (reference sequence). The CDR3 is 15 residues long. The V segment lost 0 bases and the J segment 11 bases; nucleotides outside the gene matches: 8. The chain's CDR3 is CASSQDFGQGAPAFF. The CDR3 DNA follows: TGTGCCAGCAGCCAAGACTTTGGACAGGGGGCGCCGGCTTTCTTT. Looking up the rest from reference TRBV3-1 and TRBJ1-1 gives the full variable domain: DTAVSQTPKYLVTQMGNDKSIKCEQNLGHDTMYWYKQDSKKFLKIMFSYNNKELIINETVPNRFSPKSPDKAHLNLHINSLELGDSAVYFCASSQDFGQGAPAFFGQGTRLTVV.

The chain is built from TRBV15 and TRBJ1-5; tentatively, D is TRBD1 (5 bases). Germline V lookup: CDR1 LNHNV, CDR2 YYDKDF (reference sequence). Trimming pared 6 bases from V and 5 bases from J, leaving 11 bases between. This CDR3 is built from 13 residues. The CDR3 bases are TGTGCCACCAGTCAGACAGCGCATCAGCCCCAGCATTTT. It encodes CATSQTAHQPQHF.

This clonotype was seen more than once but under ten times. The CDR3 bases are TGTGCCTCCTCGGGACAGGGGAAGAGGACTGAAGCTTTCTTT. Translation: CASSGQGKRTEAFF. This chain links TRBV30 with TRBJ1-1, with 10 bases lining up with TRBD1. With 7 bases clipped from V and 5 bases from J, the junction kept 10 bases outside the gene matches. The CDR3 is 14 residues long. CDR1 and CDR2 from the germline V gene are GTSNPN and SVGIG (reference sequence).

V and J are TRBV6-1 and TRBJ1-5; the D is unclear. The CDR3 extends over 11 amino acids. Between the trimmed V and J ends, which lost 7 bases and 10 bases, there was a span of 11 bases. Germline loops: CDR1 MNHNS, CDR2 SASEGT. The CDR3 spells CASTDISPQHF. For the CDR3, the DNA is TGTGCCAGCACTGATATCAGCCCCCAGCATTTT.

J is TRBJ2-7 and V is TRBV3-1; possibly TRBD1 or TRBD2 for D (5 bases each). Trimming removed 7 bases at V and 4 bases at J, with 14 bases between. CDR3 length equals 13 residues. Germline lookup yields CDR1 LGHDT and CDR2 YNNKEL (reference sequence). In DNA, the CDR3 is TGTGCCAGCAATCCTCGGGGCTCTTACGAGCAGTACTTC. Translating gives CASNPRGSYEQYF.

The chain couples TRBV4-1 to TRBJ1-4; D is unresolved. CDR1 is MGHRA and CDR2 is YSYEKL in the germline V gene. The CDR3 totals 17 residues. V dropped 1 base and J dropped 0 bases, with 12 bases sitting between them. The CDR3 region is CASSQADYIATNEKLFF. In DNA, the CDR3 is TGCGCCAGCAGCCAAGCTGACTACATTGCAACTAATGAAAAACTGTTTTTT.